Below, 11 T cell receptor beta chains from the same sample are listed, as sequenced in a study of monozygotic twins with inflammatory bowel disease. From the 5' RACE reads, TCRdb lists one entry per CDR3 protein and no DNA. The ten most abundant clones cover roughly 5.2% of a sample with about 300,000 distinct CDR3 sequences. Sequences were obtained from blood. All receptors derive from a human donor with ulcerative colitis or Crohn's disease, or a healthy co-twin of an affected twin (not recorded which).

The chain carries TRBV11-2 and TRBJ2-1. The CDR3 is made up of 16 amino acids. Per the germline V gene, CDR1 is SGHAT and CDR2 is FQNNGV. CDR3 sequence reads: CASTQPMGIAHNEQFF.

The CDR3 here is CASGRLYEQYF. The chain uses TRBV12-3 or TRBV12-4 and TRBJ2-7. This CDR3 contains 11 residues.

The genes are TRBV7-2 and TRBJ1-5; TCRdb outputs TRBD1, but without DNA this stays unchecked. CDR1 SGHTA and CDR2 FQGNSA come from the germline V gene. CDR3 length: 16 amino acids. CDR3 protein: CASSSRTGGLGQPQHF.

J is TRBJ2-1 and V is TRBV5-1; TCRdb gives TRBD2 as the D gene, but with no DNA this cannot be confirmed. In germline, CDR1 is SGHRS, CDR2 YFSETQ. The CDR3 totals 15 residues. The CDR3: CASSFTSPAYNEQFF.

This sequence joins TRBV29-1 and TRBJ1-2; the D call from TCRdb, TRBD1, cannot be confirmed without DNA. The CDR3 consists of 15 residues. CDR1 and CDR2 from the germline V gene are SQVTM and ANQGSEA. The CDR3 sequence is CSVDSPPLSLYGYTF.

The chain recombines TRBV4-3 with TRBJ1-6. CDR3 size: 18 residues. Germline assignment: CDR1 LGHNA and CDR2 YSLEER. CDR3 protein: CASSQDSRRSSYNSPLHF.

The chain has TRBV19 and TRBJ2-2; TCRdb names TRBD1, which stays unverified in the absence of DNA. The CDR3 contains 17 residues. From germline, CDR1 is LNHDA and CDR2 SQIVND (reference sequence). The CDR3 region is CASSRPGGTGNTGELFF.

The chain has TRBV5-1 and TRBJ2-7; checking the TCRdb D call of TRBD1 is not possible without DNA. This CDR3 region has 14 residues. In germline, CDR1 is SGHRS, CDR2 YFSETQ. CDR3 region: CASSLEGQTYEQYF.

Here the CDR3 reads CAWSDPHRSSYEQYF. The J gene is TRBJ2-7, the V gene TRBV30. This CDR3 spans 15 amino acids. Germline CDR1 reads GTSNPN; CDR2 reads SVGIG (reference sequence).

The V gene is TRBV11-2, the J gene TRBJ2-1; TCRdb lists TRBD2, though no DNA is available to test this call. Germline CDR1 and CDR2: SGHAT and FQNNGV. The CDR3 is made up of 16 amino acids. The CDR3 protein is CASSLGGGLADNEQFF. Together with reference TRBV11-2 and TRBJ2-1, the CDR3 gives the full variable domain: EAGVAQSPRYKIIEKRQSVAFWCNPISGHATLYWYQQILGQGPKLLIQFQNNGVVDDSQLPKDRFSAERLKGVDSTLKIQPAKLEDSAVYLCASSLGGGLADNEQFFGPGTRLTVL.

The genes are TRBV7-3 and TRBJ2-1; the D call of TRBD1 rests on TCRdb alone, since no DNA is present to check it. The CDR3 spans 15 residues. Germline V gives CDR1 SGHTA, CDR2 FQGTGA. The CDR3 here is CASSWGTGGGNEQFF.